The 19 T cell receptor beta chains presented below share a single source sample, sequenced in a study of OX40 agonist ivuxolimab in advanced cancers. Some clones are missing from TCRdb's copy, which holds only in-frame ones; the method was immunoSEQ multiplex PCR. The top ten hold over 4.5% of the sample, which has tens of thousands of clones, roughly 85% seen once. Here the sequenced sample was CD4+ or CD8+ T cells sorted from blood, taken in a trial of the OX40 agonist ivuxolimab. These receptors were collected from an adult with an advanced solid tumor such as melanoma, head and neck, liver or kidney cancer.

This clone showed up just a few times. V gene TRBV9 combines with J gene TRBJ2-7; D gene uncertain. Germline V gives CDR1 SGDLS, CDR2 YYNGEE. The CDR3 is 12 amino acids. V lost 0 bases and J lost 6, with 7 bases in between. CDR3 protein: CASSVGVGEQYF. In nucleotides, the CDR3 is TGTGCCAGCAGCGTAGGCGTTGGCGAGCAGTACTTC.

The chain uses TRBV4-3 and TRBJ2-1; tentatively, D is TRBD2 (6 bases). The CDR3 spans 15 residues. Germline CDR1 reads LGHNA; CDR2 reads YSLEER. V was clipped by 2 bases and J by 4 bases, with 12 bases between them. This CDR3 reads CASSQNTGTYNEQFF. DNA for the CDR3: TGCGCCAGCAGCCAAAATACCGGGACTTACAATGAGCAGTTCTTC.

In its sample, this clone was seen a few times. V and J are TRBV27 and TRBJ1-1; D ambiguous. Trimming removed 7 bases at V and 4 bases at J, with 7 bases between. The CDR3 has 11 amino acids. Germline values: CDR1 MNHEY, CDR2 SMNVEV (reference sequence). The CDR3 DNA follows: TGTGCCAGCAAGGCTGGCACTGAAGCTTTCTTT. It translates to CASKAGTEAFF.

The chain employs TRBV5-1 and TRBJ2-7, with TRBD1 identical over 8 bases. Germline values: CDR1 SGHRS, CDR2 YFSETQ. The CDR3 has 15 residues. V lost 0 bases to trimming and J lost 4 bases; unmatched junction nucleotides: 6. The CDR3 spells CASSLEGQGAYEQYF. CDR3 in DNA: TGCGCCAGCAGCTTGGAGGGGCAGGGGGCTTACGAGCAGTACTTC.

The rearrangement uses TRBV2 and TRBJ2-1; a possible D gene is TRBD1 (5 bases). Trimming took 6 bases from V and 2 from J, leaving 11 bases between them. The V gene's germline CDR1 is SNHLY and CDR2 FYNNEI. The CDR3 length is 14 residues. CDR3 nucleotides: TGTGCCAGCAGCGCTTCAGGGACCTACAATGAGCAGTTCTTC. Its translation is CASSASGTYNEQFF.

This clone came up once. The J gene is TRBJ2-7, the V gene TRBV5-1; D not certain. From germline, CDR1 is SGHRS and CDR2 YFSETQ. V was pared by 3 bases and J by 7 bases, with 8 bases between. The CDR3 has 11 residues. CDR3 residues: CASSSLGEQYF. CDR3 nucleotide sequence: TGCGCCAGCAGCTCCCTAGGAGAGCAGTACTTC.

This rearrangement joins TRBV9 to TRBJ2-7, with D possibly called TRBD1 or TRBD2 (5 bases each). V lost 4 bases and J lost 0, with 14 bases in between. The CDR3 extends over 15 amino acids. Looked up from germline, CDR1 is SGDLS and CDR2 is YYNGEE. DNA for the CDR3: TGTGCCAGCAGCCCCTATCGGGACCTCTCCTACGAGCAGTACTTC. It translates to CASSPYRDLSYEQYF. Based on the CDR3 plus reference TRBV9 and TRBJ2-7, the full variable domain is DSGVTQTPKHLITATGQRVTLRCSPRSGDLSVYWYQQSLDQGLQFLIQYYNGEERAKGNILERFSAQQFPDLHSELNLSSLELGDSALYFCASSPYRDLSYEQYFGPGTRLTVT.

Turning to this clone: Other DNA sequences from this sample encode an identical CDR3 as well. The CDR3 DNA sequence: TGCGCCAGCAGCTTGGAGGGCGGGCCGAGCACAGATACGCAGTATTTT. Translated, it gives CASSLEGGPSTDTQYF. The J gene is TRBJ2-3, the V gene TRBV5-1; TRBD2 might be the D (5 bases). Germline V gene data show CDR1 as SGHRS and CDR2 as YFSETQ. There are 16 residues in the CDR3. Trimming took off 0 bases at V and 0 bases at J, with 11 bases between the two ends.

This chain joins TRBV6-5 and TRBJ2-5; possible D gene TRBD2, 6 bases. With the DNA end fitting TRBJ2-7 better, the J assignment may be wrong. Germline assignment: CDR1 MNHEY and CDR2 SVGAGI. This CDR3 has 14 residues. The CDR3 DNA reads TGTGCCAGCAGCGTTACTAGCATATCCTACGAGCAGTACTTC. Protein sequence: CASSVTSISYEQYF.

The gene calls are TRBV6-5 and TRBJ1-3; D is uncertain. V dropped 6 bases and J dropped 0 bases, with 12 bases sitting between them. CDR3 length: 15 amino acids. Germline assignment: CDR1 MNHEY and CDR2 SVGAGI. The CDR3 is CASSRGHSSGNTIYF. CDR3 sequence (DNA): TGTGCCAGCAGCCGCGGCCACAGCTCTGGAAACACCATATATTTT.

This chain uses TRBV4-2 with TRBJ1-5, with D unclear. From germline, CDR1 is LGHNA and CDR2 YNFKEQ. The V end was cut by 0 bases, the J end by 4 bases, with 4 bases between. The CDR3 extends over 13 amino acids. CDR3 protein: CASSQDRNQPQHF. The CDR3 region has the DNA TGTGCCAGCAGCCAAGATAGGAATCAGCCCCAGCATTTT.

CDR3 DNA: TGTGCCATCAGTGAGTCGGAATTGGGGGACAGGGCTAACTATGGCTACACCTTC. Its translation is CAISESELGDRANYGYTF. The chain links TRBV10-3 to TRBJ1-2; 9 nucleotides match TRBD1. Germline CDR1 is ENHRY and CDR2 is SYGVKD. The CDR3 sequence is 18 residues long. V gave up 0 bases and J gave up 0 bases; unmatched junction bases: 8.

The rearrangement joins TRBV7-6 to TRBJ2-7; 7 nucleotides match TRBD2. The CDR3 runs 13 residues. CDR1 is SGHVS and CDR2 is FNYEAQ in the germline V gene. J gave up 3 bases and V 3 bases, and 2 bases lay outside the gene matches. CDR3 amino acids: CASSFKRGYEQYF. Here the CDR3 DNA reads TGTGCCAGCAGCTTCAAGCGGGGCTACGAGCAGTACTTC.

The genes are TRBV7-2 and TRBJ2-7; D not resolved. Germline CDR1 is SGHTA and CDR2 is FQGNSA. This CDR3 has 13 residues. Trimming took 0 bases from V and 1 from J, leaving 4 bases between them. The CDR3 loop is CASSLAQSYEQYF. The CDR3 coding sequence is TGTGCCAGCAGCTTAGCCCAGTCCTACGAGCAGTACTTC.

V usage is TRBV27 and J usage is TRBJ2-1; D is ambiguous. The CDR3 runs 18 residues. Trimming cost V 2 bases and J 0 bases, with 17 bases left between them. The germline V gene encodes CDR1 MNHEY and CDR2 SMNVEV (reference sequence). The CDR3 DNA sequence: TGTGCCAGCAGTTTACGGAGTTATGGGTCGAGCTCCTACAATGAGCAGTTCTTC. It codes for CASSLRSYGSSSYNEQFF.

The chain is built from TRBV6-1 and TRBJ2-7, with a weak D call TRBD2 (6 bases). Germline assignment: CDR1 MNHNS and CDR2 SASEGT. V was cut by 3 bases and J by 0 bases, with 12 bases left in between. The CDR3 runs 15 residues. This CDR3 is CASSDRGLRSYEQYF. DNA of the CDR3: TGTGCCAGCAGTGATAGGGGACTCCGCTCCTACGAGCAGTACTTC.

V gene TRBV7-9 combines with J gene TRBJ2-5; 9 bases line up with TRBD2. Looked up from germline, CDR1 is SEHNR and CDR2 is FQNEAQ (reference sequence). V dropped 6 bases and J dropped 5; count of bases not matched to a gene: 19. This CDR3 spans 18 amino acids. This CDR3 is CASRPLTFGGGRGETQYF. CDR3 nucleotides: TGTGCCAGCAGACCGCTTACTTTCGGCGGCGGGAGGGGGGAGACCCAGTACTTC.

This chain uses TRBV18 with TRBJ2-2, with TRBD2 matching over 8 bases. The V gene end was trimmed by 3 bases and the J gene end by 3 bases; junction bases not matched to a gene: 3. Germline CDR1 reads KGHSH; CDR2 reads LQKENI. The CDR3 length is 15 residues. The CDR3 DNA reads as TGTGCCAGCTCACCGCCGGGGGGGCACACCGGGGAGCTGTTTTTT. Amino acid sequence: CASSPPGGHTGELFF.

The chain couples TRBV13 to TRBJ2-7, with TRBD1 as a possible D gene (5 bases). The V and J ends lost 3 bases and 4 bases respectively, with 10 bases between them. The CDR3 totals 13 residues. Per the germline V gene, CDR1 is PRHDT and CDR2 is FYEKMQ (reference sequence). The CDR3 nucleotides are TGTGCCAGCAGCTTCAACAGGAATTACGAGCAGTACTTC. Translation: CASSFNRNYEQYF.